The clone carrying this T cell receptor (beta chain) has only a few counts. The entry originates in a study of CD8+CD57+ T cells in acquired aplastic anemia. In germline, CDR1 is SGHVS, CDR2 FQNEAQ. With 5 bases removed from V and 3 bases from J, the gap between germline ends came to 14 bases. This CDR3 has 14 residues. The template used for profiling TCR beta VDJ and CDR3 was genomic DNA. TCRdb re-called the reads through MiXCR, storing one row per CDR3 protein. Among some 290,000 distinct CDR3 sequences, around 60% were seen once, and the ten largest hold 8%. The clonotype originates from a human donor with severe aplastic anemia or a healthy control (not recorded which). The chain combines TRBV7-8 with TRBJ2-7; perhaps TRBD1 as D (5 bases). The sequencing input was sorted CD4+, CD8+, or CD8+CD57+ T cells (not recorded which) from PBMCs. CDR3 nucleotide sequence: TGTGCCAGCAGCCCCCCTGGGGCGGACTACGAGCAGTACTTC. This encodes CASSPPGADYEQYF.